What follows are 16 T cell receptor beta chains derived from one specimen sequenced in a study of OX40 agonist ivuxolimab in advanced cancers. Method: immunoSEQ multiplex PCR; TCRdb's copy keeps in-frame clones and lacks some. The top ten clones hold 15% to 20% of a sample with 60,000 to 95,000 clones, approximately 84% of them seen once. This specimen consisted of CD4+ or CD8+ T cells sorted from blood, obtained in a trial of the OX40 agonist ivuxolimab. These TCRs come from an adult with an advanced solid tumor such as melanoma, head and neck, liver or kidney cancer.

The rearrangement joins TRBV18 to TRBJ2-5, with a possible D match to TRBD1 (6 bases). The J call may be faulty, since TRBJ2-7 better matches the DNA end. CDR3 length equals 16 residues. The germline gives CDR1 KGHSH, CDR2 LQKENI. The CDR3: CASSPGDRGISYEQYF. DNA for the CDR3: TGTGCCAGCTCACCAGGGGATAGGGGGATCTCCTACGAGCAGTACTTC.

The V gene is TRBV6-5, the J gene TRBJ2-1, with D hard to call. Trimming cost V 11 bases and J 3 bases, with 11 bases left between them. The CDR3 extends over 12 amino acids. CDR1 is MNHEY and CDR2 is SVGAGI in the germline V gene. CDR3 coding DNA: TGTGCCGGTTACCACTTCTACAATGAGCAGTTCTTC. Translated, it gives CAGYHFYNEQFF.

The chain combines TRBV6-1 with TRBJ2-7, with TRBD2 matching over 11 bases. There are 14 residues in the CDR3. V dropped 9 bases and J dropped 4; count of bases not matched to a gene: 8. Germline CDR1 and CDR2: MNHNS and SASEGT. The CDR3 DNA sequence: TGTGCCAGTGAGCTAGCGGGAGGTTGGTACGAGCAGTACTTC. Protein sequence: CASELAGGWYEQYF.

This clone was observed a single time. The genes are TRBV6-1 and TRBJ1-1, with 7 nucleotides matching TRBD1. Per germline, CDR1 MNHNS and CDR2 SASEGT. V gave up 8 bases and J gave up 12 bases; unmatched junction bases: 6. The CDR3 has 10 residues. CDR3 loop: CASWRQGSFF. CDR3 in DNA: TGTGCCAGCTGGAGACAGGGTTCTTTCTTT.

This clone came up once. V is TRBV5-1 and J is TRBJ2-6; D unresolved. The ends were cut back, 2 bases at V and 1 base at J, with 1 base in the middle. The CDR3 is made up of 13 amino acids. The germline V gene has CDR1 SGHRS and CDR2 YFSETQ. The chain's CDR3 is CASSFSGANVLTF. The CDR3 bases are TGCGCCAGCAGCTTTTCTGGGGCCAACGTCCTGACTTTC.

V usage is TRBV6-1 and J usage is TRBJ1-2, with no clear D. The CDR3 loop spans 11 amino acids. Germline assignment: CDR1 MNHNS and CDR2 SASEGT. V was pared by 9 bases and J by 5 bases, with 10 bases between. CDR3 in DNA: TGTGCCAGTGCGAATGCGTATGGCTACACCTTC. Translation: CASANAYGYTF.

The rearrangement joins TRBV23-1 to TRBJ2-5; 7 positions agree with TRBD1. TRBV23-1 is an ORF, and what it does is uncertain. V dropped 4 bases and J dropped 5; count of bases not matched to a gene: 13. CDR3 length: 16 amino acids. The CDR3 loop is CASSLSRGGSLETQYF. As DNA, the CDR3 is TGCGCCAGCAGTCTATCCCGAGGGGGCAGCTTGGAGACCCAGTACTTC.

The V and J genes are TRBV5-1 and TRBJ2-2; maybe TRBD2 (6 bases). The CDR3 spans 15 residues. Trimming pared 6 bases from V and 0 bases from J, leaving 12 bases between. Germline CDR1 reads SGHRS; CDR2 reads YFSETQ. CDR3 sequence reads: CASITGGTNTGELFF. CDR3 in DNA: TGCGCCAGCATAACCGGCGGGACGAACACCGGGGAGCTGTTTTTT.

With regard to this clone: The same CDR3 can be traced to other DNA sequences in this sample. For the CDR3, the DNA is TGCGCCAGCAGCTTAAGAGGGGGCACTGAAGCTTTCTTT. Translation: CASSLRGGTEAFF. This rearrangement joins TRBV5-1 to TRBJ1-1; possible D gene TRBD1, 6 bases. The CDR3 is 13 amino acids. The V gene lost 2 bases and the J gene lost 4 bases, with 9 bases spanning the gap. CDR1 is SGHRS, CDR2 YFSETQ, per germline.

This CDR3 reads CASSIGQGYDEQYF. As DNA, the CDR3 is TGTGCCAGCAGCATTGGACAGGGTTACGACGAGCAGTACTTC. This sequence joins TRBV21-1 and TRBJ2-7; the listed D gene, TRBD1, was not tested against the DNA. TRBV21-1 is a recognized pseudogene. The CDR3 loop spans 14 amino acids.

This chain connects TRBV19 to TRBJ1-4; TRBD1 aligns across 10 bases. Germline V gives CDR1 LNHDA, CDR2 SQIVND (reference sequence). The V gene end was trimmed by 5 bases and the J gene end by 7 bases; junction bases not matched to a gene: 4. This CDR3 is 14 amino acids long. CDR3 DNA sequence: TGTGCCAGTAGTGGACAGGGGGTTCGTGAAAAACTGTTTTTT. Translation: CASSGQGVREKLFF.

The table lists this clone with a few counts. CDR3 residues: CASGLADEYNEQFF. CDR3 bases: TGTGCTAGTGGTCTAGCGGACGAATACAATGAGCAGTTCTTC. This sequence joins TRBV12-5 and TRBJ2-1; 7 bases line up with TRBD2. Germline trimming cut 5 bases from V and 4 bases from J; bases unmatched to any gene: 5. Germline V gene data show CDR1 as LGHNT and CDR2 as FRNRAP. The CDR3 has 14 amino acids. Combining the CDR3 with reference TRBV12-5 and TRBJ2-1 gives the whole variable domain DARVTQTPRHKVTEMGQEVTMRCQPILGHNTVFWYRQTMMQGLELLAYFRNRAPLDDSGMPKDRFSAEMPDATLATLKIQPSEPRDSAVYFCASGLADEYNEQFFGPGTRLTVL.

The V and J genes are TRBV27 and TRBJ1-1, with D possibly matching TRBD1 (5 bases). Trimming left V 5 bases short and J 1 base short, with 11 bases between. This CDR3 has 14 residues. The germline V gene encodes CDR1 MNHEY and CDR2 SMNVEV (reference sequence). Here the CDR3 DNA reads TGTGCCAGCAGTCCCCTGACAGCGAACACTGAAGCTTTCTTT. This encodes CASSPLTANTEAFF.

This clone was seen only once. The chain uses TRBV6-5 and TRBJ2-3; D is perhaps TRBD2 (6 bases). Trimming shortened V by 2 bases and J by 5 bases, and 14 bases separated the two germline ends. Per the germline V gene, CDR1 is MNHEY and CDR2 is SVGAGI. The CDR3 is 15 amino acids. CDR3 protein: CASSYKSLAEDTQYF. CDR3 nucleotide sequence: TGTGCCAGCAGTTACAAATCACTAGCTGAAGATACGCAGTATTTT.

The chain joins TRBV11-2 to TRBJ1-4; D is unclear. The V end lost 0 bases, the J end lost 4 bases, and 9 bases lay between the germline ends. There are 15 residues in the CDR3. In germline, CDR1 is SGHAT, CDR2 FQNNGV. The CDR3 nucleotides are TGTGCCAGCAGCTTAGAAGGTCTTTATAATGAAAAACTGTTTTTT. Protein: CASSLEGLYNEKLFF.

This sequence joins TRBV5-1 and TRBJ1-6; D call uncertain. V was shortened by 4 bases and J by 9 bases, with 20 bases between the two germline ends. This CDR3 comprises 16 residues. Germline CDR1 SGHRS, CDR2 YFSETQ. CDR3 nucleotides: TGCGCCAGCAGCAACCGATCCCCCGGTAATACTTCACCCCTCCACTTT. Amino acids: CASSNRSPGNTSPLHF.